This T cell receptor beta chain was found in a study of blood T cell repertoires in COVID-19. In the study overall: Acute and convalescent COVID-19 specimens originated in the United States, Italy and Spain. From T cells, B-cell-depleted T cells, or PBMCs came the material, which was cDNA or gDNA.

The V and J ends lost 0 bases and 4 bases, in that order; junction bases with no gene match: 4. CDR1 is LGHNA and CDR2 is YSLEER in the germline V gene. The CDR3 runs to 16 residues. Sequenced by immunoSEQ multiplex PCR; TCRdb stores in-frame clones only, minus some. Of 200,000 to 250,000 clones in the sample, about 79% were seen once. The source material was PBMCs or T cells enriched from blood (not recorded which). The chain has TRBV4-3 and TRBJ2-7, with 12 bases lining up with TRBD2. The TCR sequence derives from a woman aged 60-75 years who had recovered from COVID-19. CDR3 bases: TGCGCCAGCAGCCAAGATCCTAGCGGGGGGGCTTACGAGCAGTACTTC. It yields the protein CASSQDPSGGAYEQYF.